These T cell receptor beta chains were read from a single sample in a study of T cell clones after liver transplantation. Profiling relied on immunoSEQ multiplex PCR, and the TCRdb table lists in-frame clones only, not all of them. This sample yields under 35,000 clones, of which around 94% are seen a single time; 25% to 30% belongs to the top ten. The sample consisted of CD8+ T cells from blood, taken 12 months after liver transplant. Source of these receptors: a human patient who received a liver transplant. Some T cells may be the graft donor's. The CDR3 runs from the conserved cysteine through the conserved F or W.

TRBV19,CASSVLQGRASGNTIYF
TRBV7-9,CASSPKIYGDSGNTIYF
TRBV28,CASVKLTGGYADTQYF
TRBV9,CASSVASTDTQYF
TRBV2,CASSDSRISTGELFF
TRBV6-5,CASSPGSSGANVLTF
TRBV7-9,CASSSGTGRTYNEQFF
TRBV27,CASSFPPIAGRADTQYF
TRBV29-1,CSARLARSNTGELFF
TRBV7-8,CASSSGTAGTEAFF
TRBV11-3,CASSLERDPYNEQFF
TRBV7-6,CASSYRLAGSTDTQYF
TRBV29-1,CSVEELGQGYEQYF
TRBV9,CASSVRLAGYEQFF
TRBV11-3,CASSPRLTYEQYF
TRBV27,CASSLVGFRVDTDTQYF
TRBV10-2,CASSVEGEQYF
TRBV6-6,CASRSTATNEKLFF
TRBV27,CASSSPDRGDYGYTF
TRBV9,CASSVARYSYNEQFF
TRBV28,CASRARGDYGYTF
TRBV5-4,CASSLDRASGNTIYF
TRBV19,CASSPGQAVGYEQYF
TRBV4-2,CASSQDGGQGMTDTQYF
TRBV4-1,CASSQEDYSYEQYF
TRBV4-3,CASSQEGKREGGNEQFF
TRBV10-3,CAISDDEDEQFF
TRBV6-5,CASSYSRDRGGETQYF
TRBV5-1,CASSLGQGEQPQHF